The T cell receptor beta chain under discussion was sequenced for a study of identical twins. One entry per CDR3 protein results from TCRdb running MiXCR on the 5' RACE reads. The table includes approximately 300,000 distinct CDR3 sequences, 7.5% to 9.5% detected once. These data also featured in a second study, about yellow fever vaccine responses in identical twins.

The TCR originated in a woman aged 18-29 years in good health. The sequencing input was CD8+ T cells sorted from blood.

The CDR3 coding sequence is TGTGCCATCAACTATTCTGGAAACACCATATATTTT. This translates into CAINYSGNTIYF. V and J are TRBV10-3 and TRBJ1-3; D call uncertain. This CDR3 is built from 12 residues. V lost 7 bases, J lost 1 base, and 5 bases lay in between. Germline assignment: CDR1 ENHRY and CDR2 SYGVKD.